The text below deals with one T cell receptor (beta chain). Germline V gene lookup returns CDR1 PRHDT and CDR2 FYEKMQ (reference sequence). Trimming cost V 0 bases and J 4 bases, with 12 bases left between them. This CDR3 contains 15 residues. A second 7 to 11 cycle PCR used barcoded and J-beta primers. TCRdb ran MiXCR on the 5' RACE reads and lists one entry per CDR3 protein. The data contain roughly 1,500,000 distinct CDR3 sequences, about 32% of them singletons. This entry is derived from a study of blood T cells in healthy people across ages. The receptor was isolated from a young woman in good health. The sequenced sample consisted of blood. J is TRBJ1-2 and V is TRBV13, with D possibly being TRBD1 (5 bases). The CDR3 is CASSLGSREGYGYTF. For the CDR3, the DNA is TGTGCCAGCAGCTTAGGGTCCAGGGAGGGCTATGGCTACACCTTC. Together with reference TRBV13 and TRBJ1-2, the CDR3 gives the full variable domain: AAGVIQSPRHLIKEKRETATLKCYPIPRHDTVYWYQQGPGQDPQFLISFYEKMQSDKGSIPDRFSAQQFSDYHSELNMSSLELGDSALYFCASSLGSREGYGYTFGSGTRLTVV.